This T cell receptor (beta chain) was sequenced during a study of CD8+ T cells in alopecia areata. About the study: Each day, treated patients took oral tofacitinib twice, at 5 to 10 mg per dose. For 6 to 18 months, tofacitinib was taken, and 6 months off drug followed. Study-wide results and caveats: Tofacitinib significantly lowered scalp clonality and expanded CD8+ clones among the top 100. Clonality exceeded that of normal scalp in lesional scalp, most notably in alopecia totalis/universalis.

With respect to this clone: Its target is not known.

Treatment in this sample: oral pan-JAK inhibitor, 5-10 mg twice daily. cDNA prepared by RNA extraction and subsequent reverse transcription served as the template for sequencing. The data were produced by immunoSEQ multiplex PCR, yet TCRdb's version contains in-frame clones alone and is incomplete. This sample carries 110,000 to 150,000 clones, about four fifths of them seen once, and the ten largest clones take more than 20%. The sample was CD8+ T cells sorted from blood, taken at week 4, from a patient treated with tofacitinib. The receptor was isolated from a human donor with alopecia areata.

CDR3 coding DNA: TGTGCCAGCTGTTATGGGACAGGGGTTTACGAGCAGTACTTC. Its protein is CASCYGTGVYEQYF. The V and J genes are TRBV5-6 and TRBJ2-7; TRBD1 matches 10 bases. Germline CDR1 and CDR2: SGHDT and YYEEEE. The ends lost 7 bases at V and 4 bases at J; junction bases unmatched: 8. The CDR3 spans 14 residues. The whole variable domain, filled in from reference TRBV5-6 and TRBJ2-7, reads DAGVTQSPTHLIKTRGQQVTLRCSPKSGHDTVSWYQQALGQGPQFIFQYYEEEERQRGNFPDRFSGHQFPNYSSELNVNALLLGDSALYLCASCYGTGVYEQYFGPGTRLTVT.